The TCR beta chain described here comes from a study of tumor and adjacent non-tumor tissue in lung cancer. Three rounds of nested PCR, following a modified ARM-PCR protocol, produced the TCRbeta library. TCRdb independently ran MiXCR on the multiplex PCR reads; one entry per CDR3 protein. The sample holds about 86,000 distinct CDR3 sequences, about 77% seen once. Points on this clonotype: Its antigen is not identified. The junction differs from germline at one of its ends, possibly a read error.

RNA was extracted from bulk tissue without any cell sorting. This non-tumor lung sample came from over 3 cm beyond the tumor edge. General study points: Top 100 clones took a larger repertoire share in normal lung.

Germline assignment: CDR1 SQVTM and CDR2 ANQGSEA. The CDR3 spans 16 residues. This receptor was taken from a woman aged 45-59 years with non-small cell lung cancer. The sample was distant non-tumor lung tissue. V gene TRBV29-1 combines with J gene TRBJ2-1, with a weak D call TRBD2 (5 bases). The CDR3: CSVQSPTRSSYHEQFF. In DNA form, the CDR3 reads TGCAGCGTTCAAAGTCCCACTAGGAGCTCCTACCATGAGCAGTTCTTC.